Included here is one T cell receptor (beta chain) sequence, with context. Its antigen remains unidentified. The PCR used 60 Vbeta and 13 Jbeta primers. TCRdb's table, derived via immunoSEQ multiplex PCR, lists solely in-frame clones and lacks some. Seen here are around 64,000 clones, 70% to 75% observed once, and the top ten hold 6.8%. The data stem from a study of cytomegalovirus exposure and HLA in healthy donors. At the level of the study: A preliminary data release comprised about 85 million unique TCRs obtained from HLA-typed donors.

Trimming cost V 7 bases and J 1 base; bases outside gene matches: 3. Germline V gene data show CDR1 as MGHDK and CDR2 as SYGVNS. This CDR3 region has 14 residues. The study, taken as a whole, reports: Serostatus for CMV was the only available immune exposure information.

The sequenced sample consisted of PBMCs. The genes are TRBV25-1 and TRBJ2-2; TRBD1 matches at 7 bases. The TCR sequence derives from a man aged 25 to 40 in good health and CMV-seropositive. CDR3: CASKGQKNTGELFF. The CDR3 DNA is TGTGCCAGCAAGGGACAGAAGAACACCGGGGAGCTGTTTTTT. The whole variable domain, filled in from reference TRBV25-1 and TRBJ2-2, reads EADIYQTPRYLVIGTGKKITLECSQTMGHDKMYWYQQDPGMELHLIHYSYGVNSTEKGDLSSESTVSRIRTEHFPLTLESARPSHTSQYLCASKGQKNTGELFFGEGSRLTVL.